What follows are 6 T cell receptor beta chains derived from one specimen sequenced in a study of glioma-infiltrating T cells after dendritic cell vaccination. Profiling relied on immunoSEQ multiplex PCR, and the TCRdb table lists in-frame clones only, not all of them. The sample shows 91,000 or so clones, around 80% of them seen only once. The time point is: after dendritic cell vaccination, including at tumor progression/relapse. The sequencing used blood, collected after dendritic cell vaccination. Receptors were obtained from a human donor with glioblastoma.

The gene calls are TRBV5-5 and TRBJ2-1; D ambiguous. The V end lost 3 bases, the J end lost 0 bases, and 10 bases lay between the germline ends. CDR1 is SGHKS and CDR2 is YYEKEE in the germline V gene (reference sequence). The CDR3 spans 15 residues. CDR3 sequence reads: CASSSTVSSYNEQFF. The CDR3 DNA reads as TGTGCCAGCAGCTCTACAGTGAGCTCCTACAATGAGCAGTTCTTC. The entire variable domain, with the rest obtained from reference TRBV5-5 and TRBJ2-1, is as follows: DAGVTQSPTHLIKTRGQQVTLRCSPISGHKSVSWYQQVLGQGPQFIFQYYEKEERGRGNFPDRFSARQFPNYSSELNVNALLLGDSALYLCASSSTVSSYNEQFFGPGTRLTVL.

CDR3 in DNA: TGTGCCAGCGAGGGCCCCAGTGAGCAGTTCTTC. This translates into CASEGPSEQFF. V and J are TRBV6-6 and TRBJ2-1; D is perhaps TRBD2 (5 bases). The length of the CDR3 is 11 residues. CDR1 is MNHNY, CDR2 SVGAGI, per germline (reference sequence). Trimming took 8 bases from V and 9 from J, leaving 11 bases between them.

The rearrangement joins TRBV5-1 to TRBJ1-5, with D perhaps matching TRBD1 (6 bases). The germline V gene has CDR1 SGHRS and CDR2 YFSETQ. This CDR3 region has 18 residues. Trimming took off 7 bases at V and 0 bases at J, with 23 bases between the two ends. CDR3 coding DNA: TGCGCCAGCCCACGACCACCACAGGGTCGGCCTAGCAATCAGCCCCAGCATTTT. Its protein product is CASPRPPQGRPSNQPQHF. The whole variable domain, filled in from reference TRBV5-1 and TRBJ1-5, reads KAGVTQTPRYLIKTRGQQVTLSCSPISGHRSVSWYQQTPGQGLQFLFEYFSETQRNKGNFPGRFSGRQFSNSRSEMNVSTLELGDSALYLCASPRPPQGRPSNQPQHFGDGTRLSIL.

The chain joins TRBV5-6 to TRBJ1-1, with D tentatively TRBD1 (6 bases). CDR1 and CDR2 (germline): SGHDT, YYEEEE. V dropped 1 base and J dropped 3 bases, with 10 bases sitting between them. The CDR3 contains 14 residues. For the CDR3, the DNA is TGTGCCAGCAGCTTGTTGACAGGTTACACTGAAGCTTTCTTT. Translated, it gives CASSLLTGYTEAFF.

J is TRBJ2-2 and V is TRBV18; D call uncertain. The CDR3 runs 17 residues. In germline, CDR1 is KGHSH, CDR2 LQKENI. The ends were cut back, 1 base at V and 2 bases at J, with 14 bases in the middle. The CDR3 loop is CASSPLSPGGNTGELFF. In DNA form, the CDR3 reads TGTGCCAGCTCACCACTCTCCCCAGGTGGCAACACCGGGGAGCTGTTTTTT. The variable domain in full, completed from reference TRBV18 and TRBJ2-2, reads NAGVMQNPRHLVRRRGQEARLRCSPMKGHSHVYWYRQLPEEGLKFMVYLQKENIIDESGMPKERFSAEFPKEGPSILRIQQVVRGDSAAYFCASSPLSPGGNTGELFFGEGSRLTVL.

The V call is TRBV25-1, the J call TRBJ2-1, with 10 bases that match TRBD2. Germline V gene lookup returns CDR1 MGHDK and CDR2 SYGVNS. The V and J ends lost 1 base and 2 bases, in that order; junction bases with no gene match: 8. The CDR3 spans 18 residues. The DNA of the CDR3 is TGTGCCAGCAGTGAATTTCCAGCGGGGGGGCAGGCCTACAATGAGCAGTTCTTC. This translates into CASSEFPAGGQAYNEQFF.